Listed here are 7 T cell receptor beta chains from one sample, sequenced in a study of blood T cell repertoires in COVID-19 (dated by TCRdb to 2020 to 2022). The receptor library was made with the immunoSEQ multiplex PCR assay. TCRdb stores this immuneACCESS table with in-frame sequences only. Part of the clones is absent; in the studies checked, under half of the shortfall reflects unresolved V genes, and no reason is known for the rest. The sample contains tens of thousands of clones, around 90% of them found a single time. The ten most abundant clones make up about 3.3% of the sample. Sequenced sample: peripheral blood. The receptors stem from a woman aged 70-85 years with acute or convalescent COVID-19.

This clone was recorded once. V is TRBV7-8 and J is TRBJ1-1; 7 bases are shared with TRBD1. With 5 bases clipped from V and 0 bases from J, the junction kept 9 bases outside the gene matches. This CDR3 contains 16 residues. Germline CDR1 reads SGHVS; CDR2 reads FQNEAQ. The DNA for the CDR3 is TGTGCCAGCAGCGGGGGGACAGCAAACATGAACACTGAAGCTTTCTTT. It encodes CASSGGTANMNTEAFF.

V usage is TRBV29-1 and J usage is TRBJ1-1; possibly TRBD1 for D (5 bases). V lost 0 bases and J lost 6, with 17 bases in between. The CDR3 is 15 amino acids. Germline V gene data show CDR1 as SQVTM and CDR2 as ANQGSEA. CDR3 loop: CSVEDIRVGFSEAFF. The CDR3, as DNA: TGCAGCGTTGAAGATATCAGGGTAGGTTTTTCTGAAGCTTTCTTT.

V and J are TRBV6-6 and TRBJ2-3; the D is unclear. Germline lookup yields CDR1 MNHNY and CDR2 SVGAGI (reference sequence). The CDR3 totals 16 residues. V lost 5 bases to trimming and J lost 0 bases, with 15 bases between them. The CDR3 loop reads CASSRRSTQSTDTQYF. The DNA for the CDR3 is TGTGCCAGCAGTCGTAGATCTACCCAAAGCACAGATACGCAGTATTTT.

The rearrangement joins TRBV19 to TRBJ2-3; 10 bases match TRBD2. Germline CDR1 LNHDA, CDR2 SQIVND (reference sequence). There are 17 residues in the CDR3. The V and J ends lost 6 bases and 2 bases, in that order; junction bases with no gene match: 11. CDR3 bases: TGTGCCAGTAGGACAACGCGGACTAGCGGATTCACAGATACGCAGTATTTT. It translates to CASRTTRTSGFTDTQYF. The full variable domain, its missing parts supplied by reference TRBV19 and TRBJ2-3, is DGGITQSPKYLFRKEGQNVTLSCEQNLNHDAMYWYRQDPGQGLRLIYYSQIVNDFQKGDIAEGYSVSREKKESFPLTVTSAQKNPTAFYLCASRTTRTSGFTDTQYFGPGTRLTVL.

The chain uses TRBV28 and TRBJ1-1, with 11 bases lining up with TRBD1. After removal of 4 bases from V and 4 bases from J, the junction contained 5 bases not matched to a gene. CDR1 MDHEN and CDR2 SYDVKM come from the germline V gene. The length of the CDR3 is 15 residues. The CDR3 nucleotides are TGTGCCAGCAGTTCCCGGACAGGGGGCGTCACTGAAGCTTTCTTT. Translated: CASSSRTGGVTEAFF.

The chain links TRBV28 to TRBJ2-1, with D tentatively TRBD1 (8 bases). This CDR3 comprises 15 residues. The germline V gene has CDR1 MDHEN and CDR2 SYDVKM. The ends were cut back, 6 bases at V and 9 bases at J, with 21 bases in the middle. Here the CDR3 reads CASRPTGDGRGEQFF. Here the CDR3 DNA reads TGTGCCAGCAGACCGACAGGGGATGGGAGGGGTGAGCAGTTCTTC.

The chain has TRBV28 and TRBJ2-1, with D possibly matching TRBD1 (7 bases). V shed 2 bases and J shed 5 bases, with 13 bases lying between them. Looked up from germline, CDR1 is MDHEN and CDR2 is SYDVKM. The CDR3 runs to 15 residues. The CDR3 protein is CASSLDQGGHNEQFF. In nucleotides, the CDR3 is TGTGCCAGCAGTTTAGACCAGGGGGGCCACAATGAGCAGTTCTTC.